The rows below give T cell receptor beta chains drawn from one sample of a study of T cells in Graves' hyperthyroidism and ophthalmopathy. TCRdb reprocessed the multiplex PCR reads via MiXCR and lists one record per CDR3 protein. The sample has hundreds of thousands of distinct CDR3 sequences, about 14% seen once. What was sequenced was blood. The origin of the receptors is a woman aged 45-60 years with Graves' ophthalmopathy. Each CDR3 is given with its conserved first and last residue. A D gene is named only where the DNA matches it firmly. The size of a clone is reported for some rows only, either as once, few or many, or as a class for expanded clones.

- | many | TRBJ1-1 | TRBV20-1 | TGCAGTGCCCCCGGGACACTGAACACTGAAGCTTTCTTT | CSAPGTLNTEAFF
- | few | TRBJ1-1 | TRBV6-2/TRBV6-3 | TGTGCCAGCAGTTTCGGTTTGATCGGCACTGAAGCTTTCTTT | CASSFGLIGTEAFF
- | - | TRBJ2-7 | TRBV29-1 | TGCAGCGTTGTCTGGGACGAGCAGTACTTC | CSVVWDEQYF
- | many | TRBJ2-5 | TRBV27 | TGTGCCAGCAGTTGGAGGATACGAGAGACCCAGTACTTC | CASSWRIRETQYF
- | many | TRBJ2-1 | TRBV7-2 | TGTGCCAGCGCGACCTACTCCTACAATGAGCAGTTCTTC | CASATYSYNEQFF
TRBD2 | many | TRBJ2-1 | TRBV9 | TGTGCCAGCAGCCCCACCGGGACTAGCGGAAACAATGAGCAGTTCTTC | CASSPTGTSGNNEQFF
TRBD1 | many | TRBJ2-7 | TRBV6-6 | TGTGCCAGCAGTTACGGGACAGGCGTCGAGCAGTACTTC | CASSYGTGVEQYF
- | - | TRBJ2-1 | TRBV28 | TGTGCCAGCAGTTCCCGGACAGCGGAGTACAATGAGCAGTTCTTC | CASSSRTAEYNEQFF
- | many | TRBJ2-3 | TRBV12-3/TRBV12-4 | TGTGCCAGCAGTTTTATTAGGGGGTCGGATACGCAGTATTTT | CASSFIRGSDTQYF
TRBD2 | many | TRBJ2-7 | TRBV28 | TGTGCCAGCAGCAGGACTAGCGGGAGGTTCGAGCAGTACTTC | CASSRTSGRFEQYF
TRBD2 | - | TRBJ2-1 | TRBV5-1 | TGCGCCAGCAGCTTGCCCTATAGCGGGGTCTACAATGAGCAGTTCTTC | CASSLPYSGVYNEQFF
- | - | TRBJ1-1 | TRBV29-1 | TGCAGCGTTCAGGGTGTCACTGAAGCTTTCTTT | CSVQGVTEAFF
TRBD1 | many | TRBJ2-1 | TRBV5-5 | TGTGCCAGCATGCCGACAGGGGTCCATGAGCAGTTCTTC | CASMPTGVHEQFF
- | - | TRBJ1-4 | TRBV6-1 | TGTGCCAGCAGATTCACGTCGGCTAGAACTAATGAAAAACTGTTTTTT | CASRFTSARTNEKLFF
- | many | TRBJ2-5 | TRBV7-3 | TGTGCCAGCAGCTTATCCGTTCAAGAGACCCAGTACTTC | CASSLSVQETQYF
TRBD1 | few | TRBJ2-7 | TRBV3-1 | TGTGCCAGCAGCCAAGCGTCAGGGACAGGGATCTCCTACGAGCAGTACTTC | CASSQASGTGISYEQYF
TRBD1 | few | TRBJ1-5 | TRBV19 | TGTGCCAGTAGTATCCTTGAGGGGGCGTCTATTCAGCCCCAGCATTTT | CASSILEGASIQPQHF
- | many | TRBJ1-2 | TRBV20-1 | TGCAGTGCTAGAGTATCTCCCCGGGGCAGGTCTCTTTATGGCTACACCTTC | CSARVSPRGRSLYGYTF